What follows are 3 T cell receptor beta chains derived from one specimen sequenced in a study of blood T cells in healthy people across ages. Primers used in a second PCR of roughly 7 to 12 cycles were a sample-barcoded 5' primer and a J-beta primer mix. From the 5' RACE reads, TCRdb called clonotypes with MiXCR, one entry per CDR3 protein. Among hundreds of thousands of distinct CDR3 sequences, about 53% were seen once, and the ten largest hold roughly 37%. The sequenced sample consisted of blood. Receptor source: a man of 80 years or more in good health.

V is TRBV20-1 and J is TRBJ2-3, with unresolved D. This CDR3 has 11 amino acids. V gave up 7 bases and J gave up 2 bases, with 7 bases separating them. Germline-derived CDR1 and CDR2 are DFQATT and SNEGSKA (reference sequence). The CDR3 nucleotides are TGCAGTGGGGCCTACACAGATACGCAGTATTTT. This translates into CSGAYTDTQYF.

There are a few counts of this clonotype. This chain joins TRBV29-1 and TRBJ1-2; D is unresolved. There are 13 residues in the CDR3. V was clipped by 3 bases and J by 2 bases, with 10 bases between them. Looked up from germline, CDR1 is SQVTM and CDR2 is ANQGSEA. As DNA, the CDR3 is TGCAGCGTTGACGACAACCAAAACTATGGCTACACCTTC. Residues: CSVDDNQNYGYTF.

This clonotype was seen a few times. The chain joins TRBV29-1 to TRBJ2-3, with 15 bases fitting TRBD2. The CDR3 has 17 amino acids. CDR1 and CDR2 (germline): SQVTM, ANQGSEA. The junction had 11 bases not matched to a gene; V was cut back by 4 bases and J by 6 bases. The CDR3 protein is CSVGGLAGGPAWDTQYF. CDR3 in DNA: TGCAGCGTTGGCGGACTAGCGGGAGGGCCGGCGTGGGATACGCAGTATTTT.